The clone carrying this T cell receptor beta chain appeared a few times. As yet, its antigen is unknown. This sample was taken from a study of response to subunit inactivated influenza vaccine. MiXCR was run by TCRdb on the RT-PCR reads, yielding one entry per CDR3 protein. The table includes 800,000 or so distinct CDR3 sequences, over 20% detected once. Germline V lookup: CDR1 DFQATT, CDR2 SNEGSKA (reference sequence). The CDR3 has 16 amino acids. Trimming took 4 bases from V and 0 from J, leaving 16 bases between them. The study, taken as a whole, reports: Each seasonal influenza vaccination recruits few new T cells, the authors suggested.

This TCR derives from a man between 45 and 60 years old who received an inactivated influenza vaccine. This chain links TRBV20-1 with TRBJ1-3; D is unclear. The sample here was PBMCs from blood, taken 5 days after vaccination. In nucleotides, the CDR3 is TGCAGTGCTACCCCGGGAATGAGGATCTCTGGAAACACCATATATTTT. This gives the protein CSATPGMRISGNTIYF.